The entry that follows covers one T cell receptor beta chain sequence. Its antigen is as yet unknown. TCRdb's table, derived via immunoSEQ multiplex PCR, lists solely in-frame clones and lacks some. The sample holds roughly 38,000 clones, 88% seen once. Germline V CDR1 and CDR2: SGHRS, YFSETQ. The V and J ends lost 0 bases and 2 bases respectively, with 8 bases between them. The CDR3 runs to 15 residues. This entry comes from a study of T cells in localized non-small cell lung cancer. Study conclusions and caveats: Greater blood T cell density accompanied longer overall survival. A median of about 52 clones ranked among the top 100 in tumor appeared in adjacent lung.

Sequences were derived from peripheral blood, sampled before any cancer treatment. The chain combines TRBV5-1 with TRBJ1-4; D is unclear. The source of this sequence is a woman aged 35-75 years with stage I lung adenocarcinoma. CDR3 residues: CASSLVGSTNEKLFF. The DNA of the CDR3 is TGCGCCAGCAGCTTGGTGGGTTCGACTAATGAAAAACTGTTTTTT.